The rows below give T cell receptor beta chains drawn from one sample of a study of shared clonotypes between healthy human individuals. This table comes from immunoSEQ multiplex PCR, and its TCRdb copy is limited to in-frame clones, with some not included. Seen here are roughly 1,500,000 clones, approximately 98.5% observed once, and the top ten hold about 0.34%. Material: naive CD4+ T cells sorted from blood. These receptors all stem from a man aged 30-40 years in good health. Each CDR3 is given with its conserved first and last residue. D genes are given only for firm matches. Expanded clones are given a class, and other clones once, few, many or no size at all.

J: TRBJ1-5; length: 14; size: once; V: TRBV28; D: TRBD1; CDR3: CASILGGSDQPQHF; DNA: TGTGCCAGCATCCTAGGGGGCTCGGATCAGCCCCAGCATTTT
J: TRBJ1-1; length: 15; size: .; V: TRBV27; D: TRBD1; CDR3: CASSPRDRVNTEAFF; DNA: TGTGCCAGCAGTCCCCGGGACAGGGTAAACACTGAAGCTTTCTTT
J: TRBJ2-2; length: 14; size: .; V: TRBV18; D: .; CDR3: CASSPIESVGELFF; DNA: TGTGCCAGCTCACCAATAGAGTCGGTTGGGGAGCTGTTTTTT
J: TRBJ2-3; length: 13; size: once; V: TRBV5-1; D: .; CDR3: CASSTSSTDTQYF; DNA: TGCGCCAGCAGCACATCTAGCACAGATACGCAGTATTTT
J: TRBJ2-1; length: 11; size: .; V: TRBV28; D: .; CDR3: CASMGSGGEFF; DNA: TGTGCCAGCATGGGGAGCGGAGGCGAGTTCTTC
J: TRBJ2-7; length: 12; size: .; V: TRBV11-3; D: .; CDR3: CASSRHSDEQYF; DNA: TGTGCCAGCAGCCGCCACTCTGACGAGCAGTACTTC
J: TRBJ1-2; length: 12; size: .; V: TRBV28; D: .; CDR3: CASSPLQGPCTF; DNA: TGTGCCAGCAGTCCCCTACAGGGACCGTGCACCTTC
J: TRBJ1-1; length: 17; size: .; V: TRBV5-6; D: .; CDR3: CASSRTDRPILRVQAFF; DNA: TGTGCCAGCAGCCGGACAGACAGGCCGATCCTTAGGGTTCAAGCTTTCTTT
J: TRBJ1-1; length: 15; size: .; V: TRBV4-1; D: .; CDR3: CASSQARTLIGPAFF; DNA: TGCGCCAGCAGCCAAGCTCGAACTCTAATAGGGCCGGCTTTCTTT
J: TRBJ1-5; length: 15; size: .; V: TRBV7-2; D: .; CDR3: CASSFGRLFNQPQHF; DNA: TGTGCCAGCAGCTTTGGGCGGCTATTCAATCAGCCCCAGCATTTT
J: TRBJ2-7; length: 16; size: .; V: TRBV15; D: TRBD1; CDR3: CATGVWGQATYYEQYF; DNA: TGTGCCACCGGGGTCTGGGGACAGGCTACCTACTACGAGCAGTACTTC
J: TRBJ2-7; length: 15; size: .; V: TRBV5-1; D: TRBD2; CDR3: CASSSGLAETYEQYF; DNA: TGCGCCAGCAGCTCCGGACTAGCGGAAACCTACGAGCAGTACTTC
J: TRBJ2-5; length: 15; size: .; V: TRBV11-3; D: .; CDR3: CASSTPEGPQETQYF; DNA: TGTGCCAGCAGCACCCCCGAGGGACCTCAAGAGACCCAGTACTTC
J: TRBJ1-3; length: 13; size: .; V: TRBV6-5; D: .; CDR3: CASSFSPEGTIYF; DNA: TGTGCCAGCAGCTTCTCCCCCGAGGGAACCATATATTTT
J: TRBJ2-7; length: 13; size: .; V: TRBV2; D: TRBD1; CDR3: CAGTGTGSYEQYF; DNA: TGTGCCGGCACCGGGACAGGATCCTACGAGCAGTACTTC
J: TRBJ2-1; length: 15; size: .; V: TRBV10-3; D: TRBD2; CDR3: CAISESKRDINEQFF; DNA: TGTGCCATCAGTGAGTCTAAGCGGGATATTAATGAGCAGTTCTTC
J: TRBJ2-3; length: 16; size: .; V: TRBV4-3; D: .; CDR3: CASSRKTRGGTDTQYF; DNA: TGCGCCAGCAGCCGCAAGACCAGGGGAGGCACAGATACGCAGTATTTT
J: TRBJ2-5; length: 19; size: .; V: TRBV7-9; D: TRBD2; CDR3: CASSILERGTSGVQETQYF; DNA: TGTGCCAGCAGCATCCTCGAGCGTGGGACTAGCGGGGTCCAAGAGACCCAGTACTTC
J: TRBJ2-2; length: 14; size: .; V: TRBV18; D: .; CDR3: CASSPGFPTGELFF; DNA: TGTGCCAGCTCACCAGGGTTCCCTACCGGGGAGCTGTTTTTT
J: TRBJ2-7; length: 17; size: .; V: TRBV7-2; D: TRBD2; CDR3: CASSLSPRASGRNEQYF; DNA: TGTGCCAGCAGCTTATCCCCGCGAGCTAGCGGGAGGAACGAGCAGTACTTC
J: TRBJ2-7; length: 18; size: .; V: TRBV9; D: TRBD2; CDR3: CASSVEPSGATSSYEQYF; DNA: TGTGCCAGCAGCGTAGAACCTAGCGGGGCAACGAGCTCCTACGAGCAGTACTTC
J: TRBJ1-5; length: 15; size: .; V: TRBV6-6; D: .; CDR3: CAALMTAKKHQPQHF; DNA: TGTGCCGCACTGATGACAGCCAAGAAACATCAGCCCCAGCATTTT
J: TRBJ2-7; length: 18; size: once; V: TRBV7-2; D: TRBD2; CDR3: CASSFWGMGLAGGYEQYF; DNA: TGTGCCAGCAGCTTTTGGGGGATGGGACTAGCGGGAGGCTACGAGCAGTACTTC
J: TRBJ2-2; length: 13; size: .; V: TRBV19; D: .; CDR3: CASKRENTGELFF; DNA: TGTGCCAGTAAAAGAGAGAACACCGGGGAGCTGTTTTTT
J: TRBJ2-1; length: 14; size: .; V: TRBV7-9; D: TRBD1; CDR3: CASSLGQGGNEQFF; DNA: TGTGCCAGCAGCTTAGGACAGGGGGGGAATGAGCAGTTCTTC
J: TRBJ2-7; length: 14; size: .; V: TRBV7-7; D: .; CDR3: CASSLSAGAYEQYF; DNA: TGTGCTAGCAGCTTATCGGCCGGGGCCTACGAGCAGTACTTC
J: TRBJ2-5; length: 15; size: .; V: TRBV27; D: TRBD1; CDR3: CASSTQTGGTQTQYF; DNA: TGTGCCAGCAGTACCCAGACAGGGGGCACGCAGACCCAGTACTTC
J: TRBJ2-3; length: 16; size: .; V: TRBV5-1; D: TRBD2; CDR3: CASSTGTSGYTDTQYF; DNA: TGCGCCAGCAGCACCGGGACTAGCGGATACACAGATACGCAGTATTTT
J: TRBJ1-5; length: 16; size: .; V: TRBV6-1; D: TRBD1; CDR3: CASSERGQLSNQPQHF; DNA: TGTGCCAGCAGTGAAAGGGGGCAGCTTAGCAATCAGCCCCAGCATTTT